One and the same sample provided the 10 T cell receptor beta chains below, sequenced in a study of blood T cell repertoires in COVID-19. The protocol was immunoSEQ multiplex PCR, while the TCRdb copy is restricted to in-frame clones and leaves out a portion. The sample records about 230,000 clones, 83% being singletons. Input material: peripheral blood. Every receptor here comes from a man between 40 and 49 years old with active or convalescent COVID-19.

Concerning this clone itself: Other DNA sequences in this specimen translate into the identical CDR3. J is TRBJ1-2 and V is TRBV28; possible D gene TRBD1, 5 bases. Germline V gene lookup returns CDR1 MDHEN and CDR2 SYDVKM. The V end lost 2 bases, the J end lost 4 bases, and 5 bases lay between the germline ends. The CDR3 is 12 amino acids. The CDR3 DNA follows: TGTGCCAGCAGTTTACAGGGCTATGGCTACACCTTC. It yields the protein CASSLQGYGYTF.

The table lists this clone with a few counts. The J gene is TRBJ2-1, the V gene TRBV9, with TRBD1 identical over 8 bases. Germline V gene sequence: CDR1 SGDLS, CDR2 YYNGEE. V shed 4 bases and J 6 bases; nucleotides not matched to a gene: 12. This CDR3 is 16 amino acids long. The CDR3 nucleotides read TGTGCCAGCAGCCTCACGTCCGGGACAGGCTTCAATGAGCAGTTCTTC. Amino acids: CASSLTSGTGFNEQFF.

This clone has at least ten counts. The chain combines TRBV6-1 with TRBJ1-3; D ambiguous. This CDR3 spans 14 amino acids. V lost 2 bases, J lost 2 bases, and 7 bases lay in between. The germline CDR1 and CDR2 sequences are MNHNS and SASEGT. The CDR3 here is CASSESSAGNTIYF. DNA of the CDR3: TGTGCCAGCAGTGAATCCAGTGCTGGAAACACCATATATTTT.

The V and J genes are TRBV27 and TRBJ1-2, with D perhaps TRBD1 (6 bases). Trimming took 8 bases from V and 8 from J, leaving 21 bases between them. CDR3 size: 14 residues. Per the germline V gene, CDR1 is MNHEY and CDR2 is SMNVEV (reference sequence). CDR3 bases: TGTGCCAGCGGACTTGGGACAACCTATGGGGGCTACACCTTC. Protein product: CASGLGTTYGGYTF.

This rearrangement joins TRBV3-1 (or the pseudogene TRBV3-2) to TRBJ1-1, with TRBD1 identical over 7 bases. Trimming at V came to 0 bases and at J to 4 bases, leaving 8 bases not matched to a gene. Germline V gene data show CDR1 as LGHDT and CDR2 as YNNKEL (reference sequence). The CDR3 is 16 amino acids. The CDR3 spells CASSQEARGPSTEAFF. CDR3 coding DNA: TGTGCCAGCAGCCAAGAGGCGAGGGGGCCGAGCACTGAAGCTTTCTTT.

V is TRBV12-5 and J is TRBJ2-3; D is uncertain. This CDR3 has 12 amino acids. V dropped 4 bases and J dropped 3 bases, with 5 bases sitting between them. CDR1 and CDR2 from the germline V gene are LGHNT and FRNRAP. Here the CDR3 DNA reads TGTGCTAGTGGTTCCAATACAGATACGCAGTATTTT. This translates into CASGSNTDTQYF.

With regard to this clone: This same CDR3 is encoded by further DNA sequences in the sample. CDR3 sequence: CAWRTGMNTEAFF. CDR3 sequence (DNA): TGTGCCTGGAGGACAGGAATGAACACTGAAGCTTTCTTT. The chain employs TRBV30 and TRBJ1-1; maybe TRBD1 (6 bases). This CDR3 spans 13 amino acids. Trimming pared 3 bases from V and 0 bases from J, leaving 8 bases between. From germline, CDR1 is GTSNPN and CDR2 SVGIG (reference sequence).

The gene calls are TRBV19 and TRBJ1-2; D not resolved. Germline lookup yields CDR1 LNHDA and CDR2 SQIVND (reference sequence). The CDR3 sequence is 12 residues long. Deletions cut 6 bases from V and 2 bases from J, with 7 bases between. The CDR3 region is CASSRLNYGYTF. Written as DNA, the CDR3 is TGTGCCAGTAGCAGACTGAACTATGGCTACACCTTC.

The chain carries TRBV5-1 and TRBJ2-3, with D perhaps matching TRBD1 (5 bases). Trimming removed 1 base at V and 4 bases at J, with 10 bases between. CDR1 is SGHRS and CDR2 is YFSETQ in the germline V gene. This CDR3 contains 14 residues. The CDR3: CASSLSGPPDTQYF. The CDR3 DNA follows: TGCGCCAGCAGCTTGTCAGGGCCGCCAGATACGCAGTATTTT.

V is TRBV11-2 and J is TRBJ2-7, with 9 bases matching TRBD2. Looked up from germline, CDR1 is SGHAT and CDR2 is FQNNGV. This CDR3 region has 13 residues. Unmatched junction bases numbered 7, after V lost 6 bases and J lost 7 bases. The DNA for the CDR3 is TGTGCCAGCAGTCGCGGGAGGGCCAGGGAGCAGTACTTC. Translated, it gives CASSRGRAREQYF.